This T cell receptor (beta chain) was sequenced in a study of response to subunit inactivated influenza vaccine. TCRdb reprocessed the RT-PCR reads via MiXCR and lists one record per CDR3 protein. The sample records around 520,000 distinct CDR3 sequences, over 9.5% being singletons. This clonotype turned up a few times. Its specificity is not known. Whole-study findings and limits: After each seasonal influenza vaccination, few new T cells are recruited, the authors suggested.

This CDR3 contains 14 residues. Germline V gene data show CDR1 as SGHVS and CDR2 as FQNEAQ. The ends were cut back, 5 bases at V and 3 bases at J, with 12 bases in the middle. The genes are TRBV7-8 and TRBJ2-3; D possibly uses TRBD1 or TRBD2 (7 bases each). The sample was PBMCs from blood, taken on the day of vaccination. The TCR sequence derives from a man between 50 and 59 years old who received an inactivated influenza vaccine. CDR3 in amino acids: CASSQGGGTDTQYF. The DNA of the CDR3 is TGTGCCAGCAGCCAGGGGGGGGGTACAGATACGCAGTATTTT.